The sequence of this T cell receptor beta chain was determined in a study of control samples from healthy donors and cancer patients. TCRdb's copy holds only in-frame clones and misses some; the assay was immunoSEQ multiplex PCR. The table lists roughly 98,000 clones, roughly 82% of them singletons. This CDR3 has 13 residues. Germline lookup yields CDR1 MDHEN and CDR2 SYDVKM. Losses at the gene ends were 5 bases for V and 10 bases for J; bases not matched to a gene: 3. The V call is TRBV28, the J call TRBJ1-6; TRBD1 aligns across 9 bases. Sequences were obtained from blood. The sequence was obtained from an older woman in good health. CDR3 in amino acids: CASSGQGQSPLHF. The CDR3 region has the DNA TGTGCCAGCAGTGGACAGGGGCAATCACCCCTCCACTTT.